This passage covers 18 T cell receptor beta chains from one sample sequenced in a study of T cells in Graves' hyperthyroidism and ophthalmopathy. The TCR beta CDR3 regions underwent amplification using RNA transcripts as the source. Primed by the HTBI set, a first-round RT-PCR was run on the TCR CDR3. TCRdb analysed the multiplex PCR reads with MiXCR anew, one entry per CDR3 protein. The table has around 580,000 distinct CDR3 sequences, approximately 16% seen once. The sequenced sample was blood. These receptors all stem from a woman aged 18-29 years with Graves' hyperthyroidism.

There are a few counts of this clonotype. The V gene is TRBV5-1, the J gene TRBJ2-3, with D possibly TRBD1 on 6 matching bases. This CDR3 is built from 16 residues. Trimming shortened V by 1 base and J by 4 bases, and 16 bases separated the two germline ends. CDR1 is SGHRS, CDR2 YFSETQ, per germline. CDR3 sequence reads: CASSLSSGWGPDTQYF. The CDR3 DNA reads as TGCGCCAGCAGCTTGTCGTCAGGGTGGGGGCCAGATACGCAGTATTTT.

This clonotype is a singleton in its sample. V gene TRBV7-8 combines with J gene TRBJ1-5; D remains unclear. CDR3 size: 13 residues. Germline V CDR1 and CDR2: SGHVS, FQNEAQ. V dropped 4 bases and J dropped 4 bases, with 8 bases sitting between them. CDR3 DNA: TGTGCCAGCAGCTGGCAGATGAATCAGCCCCAGCATTTT. This codes for CASSWQMNQPQHF.

This clonotype was recorded at least ten times. This chain connects TRBV6-2 or TRBV6-3 to TRBJ1-5; TRBD1 matches at 8 bases. CDR3 size: 15 residues. After removal of 6 bases from V and 6 bases from J, the junction contained 10 bases not matched to a gene. Germline assignment: CDR1 MNHEY and CDR2 SVGEGT. CDR3 sequence reads: CASSDPGQGGQPQHF. As DNA, the CDR3 is TGTGCCAGCAGCGACCCTGGACAGGGAGGTCAGCCCCAGCATTTT.

This clonotype has just a few counts. V is TRBV29-1 and J is TRBJ2-3; 13 positions agree with TRBD2. CDR1 SQVTM and CDR2 ANQGSEA come from the germline V gene. Germline trimming cut 0 bases from V and 6 bases from J; bases unmatched to any gene: 12. The length of the CDR3 is 18 residues. The CDR3 DNA reads as TGCAGCGTTGAAGATCTCGGGACTAGCGGGAAGGTTCCCGATACGCAGTATTTT. Translated, it gives CSVEDLGTSGKVPDTQYF.

This clonotype showed up many times. The CDR3 nucleotides are TGTGCCAGCAGCCCCGGGCGGGGGGCGCGGGCTGGAGAGACCCAGTACTTC. Residues: CASSPGRGARAGETQYF. The rearrangement joins TRBV7-2 to TRBJ2-5; 8 positions agree with TRBD2. The length of the CDR3 is 17 residues. V dropped 5 bases and J dropped 4; count of bases not matched to a gene: 15. Germline CDR1 reads SGHTA; CDR2 reads FQGNSA.

This clonotype was recorded many times. The chain links TRBV2 to TRBJ1-6, with D possibly TRBD1 on 5 matching bases. CDR1 and CDR2 (germline): SNHLY, FYNNEI. V was cut by 4 bases and J by 6 bases, with 10 bases left in between. This CDR3 contains 14 residues. The CDR3 region is CASSGTGGNSPLHF. The CDR3 DNA sequence: TGTGCCAGCAGTGGGACGGGGGGTAATTCACCCCTCCACTTT.

This clonotype was seen repeatedly, ten times or more. The chain joins TRBV6-1 to TRBJ2-1, with 7 bases identical to TRBD2. Germline V gene lookup returns CDR1 MNHNS and CDR2 SASEGT. V trimming: 1 base; J trimming: 10 bases; junction bases outside the gene matches: 1. The CDR3 length is 12 residues. Written as DNA, the CDR3 is TGTGCCAGCAGTGAAGTGGGAGGGGAGCAGTTCTTC. This encodes CASSEVGGEQFF.

This clonotype was picked up many times. The CDR3 DNA follows: TGTGCCAGCAACCCTTGGGAGGGGGAGGGCTACAATGAGCAGTTCTTC. Its protein is CASNPWEGEGYNEQFF. The rearrangement links TRBV28 to TRBJ2-1, with D perhaps TRBD2 (7 bases). The CDR3 consists of 16 residues. V shed 7 bases and J shed 3 bases, with 19 bases lying between them. Germline lookup yields CDR1 MDHEN and CDR2 SYDVKM.

The table lists this clonotype with a few counts. CDR3 nucleotide sequence: TGCGCCAGCAGCCTAATCGCGACAGGGTTGAGCAATCAGCCCCAGCATTTT. Its protein is CASSLIATGLSNQPQHF. The chain uses TRBV4-1 and TRBJ1-5, with 7 positions matching TRBD1. CDR1 MGHRA and CDR2 YSYEKL come from the germline V gene. With V trimmed by 4 bases and J by 1 base, 10 bases remained unmatched. This CDR3 comprises 17 residues.

This clonotype was seen a few times. Here the CDR3 DNA reads TGTGCCAGCTCAGGCCGGTGGAACAGGGAGTCCCATGGCGGAGAGCAGTTCTTC. Translated, it gives CASSGRWNRESHGGEQFF. The chain has TRBV18 and TRBJ2-1; D is possibly TRBD1 (6 bases). V dropped 5 bases and J dropped 10 bases, with 30 bases sitting between them. Germline CDR1 reads KGHSH; CDR2 reads LQKENI. The CDR3 contains 18 residues.

Many counts were recorded for this clonotype. This sequence joins TRBV29-1 and TRBJ1-1; D might be TRBD1 (5 bases). With 4 bases removed from V and 5 bases from J, the gap between germline ends came to 11 bases. Germline V gives CDR1 SQVTM, CDR2 ANQGSEA. The CDR3 sequence is 12 residues long. The CDR3 DNA follows: TGCAGCGTTGCCCAGGGAGGGACTGAAGCTTTCTTT. Its translation: CSVAQGGTEAFF. Combining the CDR3 with reference TRBV29-1 and TRBJ1-1 gives the whole variable domain SAVISQKPSRDICQRGTSLTIQCQVDSQVTMMFWYRQQPGQSLTLIATANQGSEATYESGFVIDKFPISRPNLTFSTLTVSNMSPEDSSIYLCSVAQGGTEAFFGQGTRLTVV.

This chain uses TRBV20-1 with TRBJ1-1; tentative D call: TRBD1 (6 bases). Per the germline V gene, CDR1 is DFQATT and CDR2 is SNEGSKA (reference sequence). The CDR3 contains 13 residues. The V and J ends lost 7 bases and 2 bases respectively, with 14 bases between them. The DNA for the CDR3 is TGCAGTGGTGGCGGGGGCATAAACACTGAAGCTTTCTTT. As protein: CSGGGGINTEAFF.

This clonotype showed up many times. The chain employs TRBV2 and TRBJ1-2; D is undetermined. V was shortened by 3 bases and J by 4 bases, with 9 bases between the two germline ends. Germline values: CDR1 SNHLY, CDR2 FYNNEI. This CDR3 has 13 residues. The CDR3 loop reads CASSDFSVYGYTF. The CDR3 nucleotides read TGTGCCAGCAGTGATTTTTCCGTCTATGGCTACACCTTC.

Comments on this clonotype: A much larger clone is a single base away; this may be a read error. V usage is TRBV6-1 and J usage is TRBJ2-1; the match to TRBD2 covers 14 bases. Losses at the gene ends were 6 bases for V and 6 bases for J; bases not matched to a gene: 4. The CDR3 is made up of 15 amino acids. Per the germline V gene, CDR1 is MNHNS and CDR2 is SASEGT. The CDR3 nucleotides read TGTGCCAGCAGGGAGGGACTAGCGGGAGTCAATGAGCAGTTCTTC. Its protein product is CASREGLAGVNEQFF.

The chain is built from TRBV28 and TRBJ1-2; no definite D call. V was pared by 5 bases and J by 8 bases, with 18 bases between. CDR1 and CDR2 (germline): MDHEN, SYDVKM. CDR3 length equals 14 residues. The CDR3 sequence is CASSTSTRKWGYTF. The DNA of the CDR3 is TGTGCCAGCAGTACGTCCACGAGGAAGTGGGGCTACACCTTC.

This chain connects TRBV10-2 to TRBJ1-1, with unresolved D. Trimming stripped 3 bases from V and 1 base from J, with 6 bases between. CDR3 length: 13 amino acids. Germline V lookup: CDR1 WSHSY, CDR2 SAAADI. The CDR3 nucleotides are TGCGCCAGCAGTGACACCTGGAACACTGAAGCTTTCTTT. Its translation is CASSDTWNTEAFF.

The chain joins TRBV5-1 to TRBJ1-5; TRBD1 might be the D (5 bases). V was clipped by 5 bases and J by 3 bases, with 15 bases between them. The CDR3 sequence is 15 residues long. Germline CDR1 reads SGHRS; CDR2 reads YFSETQ. The CDR3 DNA follows: TGCGCCAGCAGAGCCCAGCCAGGGATCAATCAGCCCCAGCATTTT. Protein: CASRAQPGINQPQHF.

This clonotype was seen ten or more times. V gene TRBV7-2 combines with J gene TRBJ2-3; D gene unclear. Trimming left V 0 bases short and J 6 bases short, with 19 bases between. Germline CDR1 and CDR2: SGHTA and FQGNSA. This CDR3 region has 17 residues. This chain's CDR3 is CASSLARGLTTRDTQYF. The CDR3 DNA sequence: TGTGCCAGCAGCTTAGCGAGAGGTCTAACAACTCGGGATACGCAGTATTTT.